These T cell receptor beta chains were read from a single sample in a study of shared clonotypes between healthy human individuals. The method was immunoSEQ multiplex PCR; TCRdb's version includes in-frame clones alone and lacks a portion of them. Of under 2.5 million clones listed, 85% to 95% are singletons. The sample taken for sequencing was naive CD4+ T cells from PBMCs. All receptors come from a man in his late teens or twenties in good health. Some clones in this sample may be carry-over from other donors' samples. The CDR3 runs from the conserved cysteine through the conserved F or W. D genes are given only for firm matches. Size tells how often a clone was seen (once, few, many) or the class of an expanded clone, and some rows leave it out.

v_gene	j_gene	abundance	d_gene	len	CDR3nt	CDR3aa
TRBV4-1	TRBJ1-1	NA	TRBD1	15	TGCGCCAGCACGGGACAGACGTCAGTGAACACTGAAGCTTTCTTT	CASTGQTSVNTEAFF
TRBV7-3	TRBJ2-7	once	NA	14	TGTGCCAGCAGCTTATGGGCCACGCCCTACGAGCAGTACTTC	CASSLWATPYEQYF
TRBV4-2	TRBJ2-2	NA	TRBD1	17	TGTGCCAGCAGCCAAGTTAGGGCAGGGGGCGCCCCCGGGGAGCTGTTTTTT	CASSQVRAGGAPGELFF
TRBV12-5	TRBJ2-5	NA	NA	13	TGTGCTAGTGGTTTGTCGGGCATTGGGGCCCAGTACTTC	CASGLSGIGAQYF
TRBV15	TRBJ2-7	NA	NA	13	TGTGCCACCAGCTTTAGAGGGGCCTACGAGCAGTACTTC	CATSFRGAYEQYF
TRBV7-8	TRBJ2-1	NA	TRBD2	15	TGTGCCAGCAGCTTAGTTCTAGCGGGAGGATATGAGCAGTTCTTC	CASSLVLAGGYEQFF
TRBV5-4	TRBJ1-4	NA	NA	15	TGTGCCAGCAGCTTGGACGCGACAACTAATGAAAAACTGTTTTTT	CASSLDATTNEKLFF
TRBV5-1	TRBJ2-2	NA	TRBD2	15	TGCGCCAGCAGGAGACTAGCGGGAGTATCCGGGGAGCTGTTTTTT	CASRRLAGVSGELFF
TRBV28	TRBJ1-5	NA	NA	14	TGTGCCAGCGCCCAAGGGGGGAGCAATCAGCCCCAGCATTTT	CASAQGGSNQPQHF
TRBV30	TRBJ1-3	NA	NA	15	TGTGCCTGGAGTCCGGGACGGAGCTCTGGAAACACCATATATTTT	CAWSPGRSSGNTIYF
TRBV4-1	TRBJ2-7	NA	TRBD1	16	TGCGCCAGCAGCCAAGCTGGACAGGGCCACGGGGGCGAGCAGTACTTC	CASSQAGQGHGGEQYF
TRBV5-6	TRBJ2-1	NA	TRBD1	18	TGTGCCAGCAGCTTGGACAGGGGCGAGGGGTGGACCTACAATGAGCAGTTCTTC	CASSLDRGEGWTYNEQFF
TRBV5-1	TRBJ1-5	NA	NA	13	TGCGCCAGCAGCTTGGGTGTTGGTCAGCCCCAGCATTTT	CASSLGVGQPQHF
TRBV4-2	TRBJ2-1	NA	NA	16	TGTGCCAGCAGCCAAGACCCTAGCGAGGCCTACAATGAGCAGTTCTTC	CASSQDPSEAYNEQFF
TRBV6-1	TRBJ1-5	NA	NA	14	TGTGCCAGCAGTGAATTGGGGCTCAATCAGCCCCAGCATTTT	CASSELGLNQPQHF
TRBV29-1	TRBJ1-1	few	NA	11	TGCAGCGTTGAAGCGTACACTGAAGCTTTCTTT	CSVEAYTEAFF
TRBV12-5	TRBJ2-1	NA	NA	17	TGTGCTAGTGGTTTGGTACTTCAGTCTGGGCCGCGTAATGAGCAGTTCTTC	CASGLVLQSGPRNEQFF
TRBV9	TRBJ2-7	NA	NA	16	TGTGCCAGCAGCGTAGGACGTGTGGGGGGATTTGAGCAGCAGTACTTC	CASSVGRVGGFEQQYF
TRBV10-3	TRBJ2-2	NA	TRBD2	16	TGTGCCATCAGTGAACTAAGCGGGAGCGTCACCGGGGAGCTGTTTTTT	CAISELSGSVTGELFF
TRBV2	TRBJ1-1	NA	TRBD1	16	TGTGCCAGCAGGGGGGACCCGGGACAGGGGAACACTGAAGCTTTCTTT	CASRGDPGQGNTEAFF
TRBV29-1	TRBJ1-2	NA	TRBD1	15	TGCAGCGTCCGGACAGGGGGGCGTAGGTCTAAGGGCTACACCTTC	CSVRTGGRRSKGYTF
TRBV28	TRBJ2-5	NA	NA	12	TGTGCCAGCAGTTTGGTACAAGAGACCCAGTACTTC	CASSLVQETQYF
TRBV10-1	TRBJ2-1	NA	NA	16	TGCGCCAGCAGTGGGCCAGGTTTGCGGTCCTACAATGAGCAGTTCTTC	CASSGPGLRSYNEQFF
TRBV6-5	TRBJ1-2	NA	NA	14	TGTGCCAGCACCCTTAGAGGGGGGACGGGAAGCTACACCTTC	CASTLRGGTGSYTF
TRBV6-5	TRBJ1-4	NA	NA	14	TGTGCCAGCAGTTACTCGACCGGGTTGGAAAAACTGTTTTTT	CASSYSTGLEKLFF
TRBV6-6	TRBJ1-5	few	NA	15	TGTGCCAGCAGTTACAACCGCCAAGGGGATCAGCCCCAGCATTTT	CASSYNRQGDQPQHF
TRBV9	TRBJ2-1	NA	TRBD2	15	TGTGCCAGCAGCGTAGGCGGGAGTTTCTACAATGAGCAGTTCTTC	CASSVGGSFYNEQFF
TRBV11-2	TRBJ2-2	NA	TRBD1	14	TGTGCCTCCTCCGGGACAGGGAACACCGGGGAGCTGTTTTTT	CASSGTGNTGELFF
TRBV7-8	TRBJ2-2	NA	NA	16	TGTGCCAGCAGCGCCCGGCCCAGCGGGAACACCGGGGAGCTGTTTTTT	CASSARPSGNTGELFF
TRBV5-4	TRBJ1-2	NA	NA	15	TGTGCCAGCAGGAGGGACCGTGGAGGCTACGGTGGCTACACCTTC	CASRRDRGGYGGYTF
TRBV27	TRBJ2-2	NA	NA	14	TGTGCCAGCAGTTCCGTTAAGAACACCGGGGAGCTGTTTTTT	CASSSVKNTGELFF
TRBV4-1	TRBJ2-6	NA	TRBD1	21	TGCGCCAGCAGCCAAGTTCTCCGAACGGGACAGGGGCCCTGGGGGGCCAACGTCCTGACTTTC	CASSQVLRTGQGPWGANVLTF
TRBV7-2	TRBJ2-7	NA	NA	16	TGTGCCAGCAGCCCTCATAGGGAGAGCGGGTTTTACGAGCAGTACTTC	CASSPHRESGFYEQYF
TRBV29-1	TRBJ2-5	NA	NA	13	TGCAGCGCAAGACAGCTGTACCAAGAGACCCAGTACTTC	CSARQLYQETQYF
TRBV6-5	TRBJ2-7	NA	NA	13	TGTGCCAGCCAGAACAGGGATGGCCACGAGCAGTACTTC	CASQNRDGHEQYF
TRBV27	TRBJ1-5	NA	NA	17	TGTGCCAGCAGTTTATCGTGGGGTGGGGGTCGGAATCAGCCCCAGCATTTT	CASSLSWGGGRNQPQHF
TRBV15	TRBJ2-7	NA	TRBD2	19	TGTGCCACCAGCAGAGCCACCTCGTCGTGGCTAGCGGGTGCCTACGAGCAGTACTTC	CATSRATSSWLAGAYEQYF
TRBV6-6	TRBJ2-7	NA	TRBD2	14	TGTGCCAGCAGTTCAATCTCTAGCGGCTACGAGCAGTACTTC	CASSSISSGYEQYF
TRBV30	TRBJ1-1	NA	TRBD1	14	TGTGCCTGGAGTGTTCGGGACAGAAACACTGAAGCTTTCTTT	CAWSVRDRNTEAFF
TRBV28	TRBJ1-3	NA	NA	13	TGTGCCAGCATGGGCCCCTCTGGAAACACCATATATTTT	CASMGPSGNTIYF
TRBV5-8	TRBJ2-7	NA	NA	14	TGTGCCAGCAGCCAAGTGACAGGAACCTACGAGCAGTACTTC	CASSQVTGTYEQYF
TRBV5-1	TRBJ2-5	NA	NA	14	TGCGCCAGCAGCTTGCAGGGGGGTGCTGAGACCCAGTACTTC	CASSLQGGAETQYF
TRBV11-2	TRBJ2-7	NA	NA	15	TGTGCCAGCAGCTTAGTATCGGACAGAAACTACGAGCAGTACTTC	CASSLVSDRNYEQYF
TRBV15	TRBJ2-5	NA	NA	16	TGTGCCACCAGCAGAGGGCCGGGACTCGGGGAAGAGACCCAGTACTTC	CATSRGPGLGEETQYF
TRBV7-2	TRBJ2-3	once	NA	13	TGTGCCAGCAGCTCCTACAGCACAGATACGCAGTATTTT	CASSSYSTDTQYF
TRBV6-5	TRBJ1-1	NA	NA	15	TGTGCCAGCAGTTACTCTTTCAGCGGGGGATCTGAAGCTTTCTTT	CASSYSFSGGSEAFF
TRBV7-9	TRBJ2-1	NA	NA	10	TGTGCCAGCAGCTTCGGTGAGCAGTTCTTC	CASSFGEQFF
TRBV20-1	TRBJ1-2	few	NA	11	TGCAGTGCTAGTCAGGTGTATGGCTACACCTTC	CSASQVYGYTF
TRBV7-2	TRBJ1-4	once	NA	15	TGTGCCAGCAGCCTCTACAGGAGCGTAGATGAAAAACTGTTTTTT	CASSLYRSVDEKLFF
TRBV5-1	TRBJ2-3	once	TRBD1	15	TGCGCCAGCAGCTTGGGGACAGGGCTAGCAGATACGCAGTATTTT	CASSLGTGLADTQYF
TRBV29-1	TRBJ1-1	NA	NA	15	TGCAGCGTACTCTGGAGGTTAAGGCCGAACACTGAAGCTTTCTTT	CSVLWRLRPNTEAFF
TRBV14	TRBJ2-1	NA	TRBD2	17	TGTGCCAGCAGACCTGGATCCGGGACTACCTTGTACAATGAGCAGTTCTTC	CASRPGSGTTLYNEQFF
TRBV9	TRBJ2-7	NA	TRBD1	16	TGTGCCAGCAGTTCCCCGACCGGGACAGGGTCCTACGAGCAGTACTTC	CASSSPTGTGSYEQYF
TRBV30	TRBJ2-1	NA	NA	15	TGTGCCTGGAAGGGATCGGCCAACTCCTACAATGAGCAGTTCTTC	CAWKGSANSYNEQFF